The following is a TCR beta chain sequence with its context. The antigen it binds to is not known. Qualities for individual bases were not recorded, and no much larger clone is one base off. These data are taken from a study of T cells in localized non-small cell lung cancer (dated by TCRdb to the early 2020s). As for the study more broadly: The study examined T cell repertoires in a few hundred patients with early-stage NSCLC and compared tumors with uninvolved tumor-adjacent lungs. The cohort was made up of roughly 250 treatment-naive NSCLC patients whose localized lung tumors had been resected. NSCLC patients had a mean age of roughly 64 years, and 129 were male and some 98 female.

The trim is 7 bases for V and 6 bases for J, with a gap of 13 bases between the germline ends. As encoded in the germline V gene, CDR1 is MNHEY while CDR2 is SVGAGI. Measured from the cysteine to the phenylalanine, the CDR3 is 13 residues long. Left in the record is the CDR3 DNA by itself, 39 bases read in frame from the first base. The paper's findings and limits, for the study overall: Because the study design was exploratory, TCR variables were selected using unadjusted p-values without false-discovery rate correction. Higher T cell density in blood was associated with longer overall survival, whereas higher clonality in adjacent lung was associated with shorter survival. Multi-region tumor sequencing was not performed, so intratumor heterogeneity could not be excluded. Uninvolved tumor-adjacent lung showed the highest T cell clonality, higher than tumor, which suggests more focused antigenic responses in the uninvolved tumor-adjacent lung. A median of around 50 of the top 100 tumor clones turned up in the paired uninvolved adjacent lung, and around 27 of those clones also ranked among the top 100 of that same adjacent lung.

At diagnosis, tumor, uninvolved tumor-adjacent lung and peripheral blood were collected and then preserved as a mix of FFPE and fresh-frozen material. For TCR repertoire profiling, blood samples were analyzed as peripheral blood mononuclear cells. The immunoSEQ Assay was used to sequence TCR beta CDR3 regions from DNA. In the source study's methods: T cell density was computed as TCR beta template counts normalized to usable DNA estimated by amplifying housekeeping genes. The preseqR package was used to estimate richness by extrapolating to 400,000 templates for PBMC samples and to 120,000 templates for tissue samples. Clonality was taken to be one minus Pielou's evenness. Tissue-enriched TCRs were identified through differential abundance testing performed on productive amino-acid clonotypes, with a minimum total count of 5 and an alpha of 0.1. The Jaccard Index and the Morisita Overlap Index were used to measure how much the repertoires overlapped between compartments. GLIPH clustered TCR beta CDR3s with public tetramer-defined viral CDR3s; viral motifs required at least three viral sequences plus V-gene enrichment. Entries here come from immuneACCESS through TCRdb and include only in-frame sequences with V and J called. Some clones fail to appear in such tables; in the studies checked, an unresolved V gene covers under half of the shortfall, and the cause of the remainder is unknown. V and J calls and clone size are copied from that table; D and trimming were computed from the DNA. Present in this sample are around 25,000 clones, about 92% of which were seen just once. Clones ranked in the top ten supply roughly 15% of the sample.

The chain is made from TRBV6-5 and TRBJ1-5; too little of a D gene remains to name it. The clonotype comes from a man aged 40-75 years with stage III squamous cell lung carcinoma. The material was peripheral blood, obtained before any cancer treatment. The DNA sequence is given as TGTGCCAGCAACCCTGTCCGAGGTCAGCCCCAGCATTTT. This is translated as CASNPVRGQPQHF.